Reported below is one T cell receptor (beta chain). The V gene end was trimmed by 2 bases and the J gene end by 2 bases; junction bases not matched to a gene: 8. The germline CDR1 and CDR2 sequences are SGHRS and YFSETQ. This CDR3 is 16 amino acids long. The sample is drawn from a study of blood T cell repertoires in COVID-19. At the level of the study: The cDNA or gDNA used as material had been derived from T cells, B-cell-depleted T cells, or PBMCs.

Using immunoSEQ multiplex PCR, the repertoire was profiled, and TCRdb retains in-frame clones only, with some absent. The sample has over 120,000 clones; 60% to 80% are singletons. This chain joins TRBV5-1 and TRBJ2-5, with 8 bases lining up with TRBD1. The clonotype was recovered from a woman aged 50 to 65 with active or convalescent COVID-19. Sequencing was performed on peripheral blood. The DNA for the CDR3 is TGCGCCAGCAGCTTTTGGACAGGGTCCAATCAAGAGACCCAGTACTTC. This encodes CASSFWTGSNQETQYF.